A selection of T cell receptor beta chains follows, all from one sample in a study of regulatory T cells. Assay used: immunoSEQ multiplex PCR; TCRdb lists only in-frame clones, some missing. There are roughly 15,000 clones in the sample; approximately 92% occur only once, and roughly a third lies in the top ten. Sequenced: CD8+ T cells sorted from blood. The source of these receptors is a person aged 18-30 years with CD3G deficiency. Each CDR3 is given with its conserved first and last residue. Each record gives: J gene, V gene, CDR3 protein.

J: TRBJ1-6
V: TRBV6-1
CDR3: CASSEGVHNSPLHF

J: TRBJ1-2
V: TRBV18
CDR3: CASSSKVGSPNYGYTF

J: TRBJ2-4
V: TRBV7-8
CDR3: CASSRTKRENIQYF

J: TRBJ2-7
V: TRBV4-1
CDR3: CASSRTPRTGEGSYEQYF

J: TRBJ2-1
V: TRBV7-9
CDR3: CASSPEGSYNEQFF

J: TRBJ2-3
V: TRBV4-3
CDR3: CASSQAPGTDTQYF

J: NA
V: TRBV19
CDR3: CASSAGPSYEQYF

J: TRBJ2-1
V: TRBV6-5
CDR3: CASRGTDTYNEQFF

J: TRBJ2-2
V: TRBV5-3
CDR3: CASTYGTGELFF

J: TRBJ1-2
V: TRBV19
CDR3: CASSTEGRGYYGYTF

J: TRBJ2-7
V: TRBV7-9
CDR3: CASSHGRDGGYEQYF

J: TRBJ2-3
V: TRBV25-1
CDR3: CASSDTGRTDTQYF

J: TRBJ2-1
V: TRBV4-3
CDR3: CASSQGTGRKGYNEQFF

J: TRBJ1-2
V: TRBV6-1
CDR3: CASSEDGSNYGYTF

J: TRBJ2-2
V: TRBV4-3
CDR3: CASSQETRWTPTGELFF

J: TRBJ2-1
V: TRBV18
CDR3: CASSAEPGSKQFF

J: TRBJ1-1
V: TRBV25-1
CDR3: CASSPKLGESNTPEAFF

J: TRBJ2-3
V: TRBV7-8
CDR3: CASSDVTGPSTDTQYF

J: TRBJ1-1
V: TRBV9
CDR3: CASSVGEGNTEAFF

J: TRBJ1-1
V: TRBV7-2
CDR3: CASSSGTSNTEAFF

J: TRBJ2-5
V: TRBV7-6
CDR3: CASSSGLLQETQYF

J: TRBJ2-7
V: TRBV9
CDR3: CASSPWELPYEQYF

J: TRBJ2-2
V: TRBV7-9
CDR3: CASSMGGSNTGELFF

J: TRBJ1-6
V: TRBV19
CDR3: CASSIGGSPLHF

J: TRBJ1-1
V: TRBV5-4
CDR3: CASSPGDRPNTEAFF

J: TRBJ2-7
V: TRBV28
CDR3: CASSPRVKSYEQYF

J: TRBJ2-5
V: TRBV11-2
CDR3: CASSAGPGLGGETQYF

J: TRBJ1-2
V: TRBV6-6
CDR3: CASSRYGYGYTF

J: TRBJ1-2
V: TRBV14
CDR3: CASSPIGTVNYGYTF

J: TRBJ2-2
V: TRBV4-2
CDR3: CASRLAGDTGELFF

J: TRBJ1-6
V: TRBV10-3
CDR3: CATQEAENNSPLHF

J: TRBJ1-3
V: TRBV27
CDR3: CASSSSPLGGNTIYF

J: TRBJ1-1
V: TRBV11-2
CDR3: CASSPLPLNTEAFF

J: TRBJ2-7
V: TRBV6-5
CDR3: CASSSTGEAGEQYF

J: TRBJ1-6
V: TRBV6-5
CDR3: CASSYSGGPYNSPLHF